The 25 T cell receptor beta chains given below trace back to one sample, sequenced in a study of T cells in Graves' hyperthyroidism and ophthalmopathy. RNA transcripts gave rise to amplified TCR beta CDR3 regions. HTBI primers were employed in a first-round RT-PCR of the TCR CDR3. TCRdb redid the calling of the multiplex PCR reads with MiXCR, one entry per CDR3 protein. Altogether under 550,000 distinct CDR3 sequences are present, roughly an eighth being singletons, with the ten largest covering roughly 4.8%. Sequenced sample: blood. These receptor sequences come from a woman aged 18-29 years with Graves' hyperthyroidism.

This clonotype showed up many times. The gene calls are TRBV20-1 and TRBJ2-5; TRBD2 is a possible D gene (5 bases). Per germline, CDR1 DFQATT and CDR2 SNEGSKA (reference sequence). This CDR3 region has 10 residues. Trimming stripped 5 bases from V and 10 bases from J, with 11 bases between. CDR3 DNA: TGCAGTGCTGGGGTGGACTTCCAGTACTTC. Amino acids: CSAGVDFQYF.

The rearrangement uses TRBV10-1 and TRBJ2-3; maybe TRBD2 (6 bases). Germline V lookup: CDR1 WNHNN, CDR2 SYGVQD (reference sequence). The CDR3 totals 16 residues. Trimming pared 3 bases from V and 4 bases from J, leaving 17 bases between. The CDR3 loop reads CASSDLTSGGADTQYF. DNA for the CDR3: TGCGCCAGCAGTGACTTGACTAGTGGTGGGGCAGATACGCAGTATTTT.

This clonotype was observed at least ten times. CDR3 protein: CSVETPNTGELFF. As DNA, the CDR3 is TGCAGCGTTGAGACCCCGAACACCGGGGAGCTGTTTTTT. V usage is TRBV29-1 and J usage is TRBJ2-2; D uncertain. The germline V and J ends were trimmed by 3 bases and 0 bases, with 5 bases remaining between them. The length of the CDR3 is 13 residues. Germline lookup yields CDR1 SQVTM and CDR2 ANQGSEA.

This clonotype has a count of ten or more. This rearrangement joins TRBV9 to TRBJ2-7; the D is unclear. V lost 3 bases and J 2 bases, leaving 12 bases between the germline ends. The CDR3 runs 14 residues. The germline CDR1 and CDR2 sequences are SGDLS and YYNGEE. The CDR3 here is CASSGRTGPYEQYF. CDR3 in DNA: TGTGCCAGCAGCGGGCGGACCGGCCCCTACGAGCAGTACTTC.

The V gene is TRBV25-1, the J gene TRBJ1-1; TRBD1 might be the D (5 bases). Trimming left V 3 bases short and J 2 bases short, with 13 bases between. This CDR3 is 15 amino acids long. Per germline, CDR1 MGHDK and CDR2 SYGVNS. CDR3 sequence: CASSDWRGSNTEAFF. CDR3 DNA sequence: TGTGCCAGCAGTGATTGGCGGGGGTCTAACACTGAAGCTTTCTTT.

There are a few counts of this clonotype. The V gene is TRBV4-2, the J gene TRBJ1-2, with 8 bases aligning to TRBD1. The junction had 8 bases not matched to a gene; V was cut back by 7 bases and J by 4 bases. CDR3 length: 14 residues. CDR1 LGHNA and CDR2 YNFKEQ come from the germline V gene. The CDR3 DNA is TGTGCCAGCAACCCGGGAGACAGGGGCTATGGCTACACCTTC. Protein product: CASNPGDRGYGYTF.

This clonotype was picked up many times. The CDR3 region has the DNA TGTGCCAGCAGTTTGCCTGTCCAAGAGACCCAGTACTTC. Translation gives CASSLPVQETQYF. The genes are TRBV28 and TRBJ2-5; D remains unclear. CDR1 is MDHEN, CDR2 SYDVKM, per germline. The CDR3 has 13 amino acids. V lost 3 bases and J lost 1, with 6 bases in between.

The genes are TRBV27 and TRBJ2-2; no clear D gene. V lost 0 bases and J 0 bases, leaving 8 bases between the germline ends. CDR3 length: 16 residues. Per the germline V gene, CDR1 is MNHEY and CDR2 is SMNVEV (reference sequence). The CDR3 DNA reads as TGTGCCAGCAGTTTATCCGGCAGGTCGAACACCGGGGAGCTGTTTTTT. Its translation: CASSLSGRSNTGELFF.

This clonotype was seen ten or more times. J is TRBJ2-7 and V is TRBV18, with TRBD1 matching 7 bases. This CDR3 has 13 amino acids. The germline V gene has CDR1 KGHSH and CDR2 LQKENI. The V segment lost 3 bases and the J segment 6 bases; nucleotides outside the gene matches: 5. CDR3 region: CASSPDREVEQYF. The CDR3 bases are TGTGCCAGCTCACCCGACAGGGAAGTCGAGCAGTACTTC.

This clonotype was recorded at least ten times. This chain uses TRBV27 with TRBJ2-3; D ambiguous. The germline gives CDR1 MNHEY, CDR2 SMNVEV (reference sequence). The CDR3 has 12 residues. With 2 bases removed from V and 6 bases from J, the gap between germline ends came to 6 bases. The CDR3 DNA reads TGTGCCAGCAGTTTACCCGGGGATACGCAGTATTTT. Amino acids: CASSLPGDTQYF.

This clonotype was seen repeatedly, ten times or more. The chain couples TRBV30 to TRBJ2-7, with D possibly being TRBD1 (6 bases). This CDR3 region has 12 residues. Trimming took off 4 bases at V and 5 bases at J, with 12 bases between the two ends. CDR1 and CDR2 from the germline V gene are GTSNPN and SVGIG (reference sequence). The CDR3 bases are TGTGCCTGGACAGGGGATCCCCACGAGCAGTACTTC. This codes for CAWTGDPHEQYF.

The chain couples TRBV7-9 to TRBJ1-6; D is unresolved. CDR1 and CDR2 (germline): SEHNR, FQNEAQ (reference sequence). V was trimmed by 2 bases and J by 9 bases, leaving 11 bases between them. The CDR3 has 14 residues. In DNA, the CDR3 is TGTGCCAGCAGCTTAATAGGGATGGGTTCACCCCTCCACTTT. The encoded protein is CASSLIGMGSPLHF.

The V gene is TRBV19, the J gene TRBJ2-3; a possible D gene is TRBD1 (7 bases). Germline loops: CDR1 LNHDA, CDR2 SQIVND (reference sequence). The CDR3 sequence is 15 residues long. Trimming removed 8 bases from V and 1 base from J, with 16 bases in between. The DNA of the CDR3 is TGTGCCAGTGAGGAGGGGGCCCCTGGCACAGATACGCAGTATTTT. It codes for CASEEGAPGTDTQYF.

The rearrangement joins TRBV2 to TRBJ1-4, with 12 bases aligning to TRBD1. CDR3 size: 15 residues. The V gene end was trimmed by 6 bases and the J gene end by 8 bases; junction bases not matched to a gene: 7. Germline V gene sequence: CDR1 SNHLY, CDR2 FYNNEI. The CDR3 nucleotides read TGTGCCAGCAGCGCCCGGGACAGGGGGCGAGAAAAACTGTTTTTT. Protein: CASSARDRGREKLFF.

This clonotype was recorded many times. The chain links TRBV4-1 to TRBJ2-5, with TRBD1 matching over 11 bases. V trimming: 1 base; J trimming: 5 bases; junction bases outside the gene matches: 6. This CDR3 has 16 amino acids. The germline V gene encodes CDR1 MGHRA and CDR2 YSYEKL. CDR3: CASSQARTGGWETQYF. The DNA of the CDR3 is TGCGCCAGCAGCCAAGCTCGGACAGGGGGCTGGGAGACCCAGTACTTC.

In its sample, this clonotype was seen many times. The rearrangement links TRBV5-4 to TRBJ2-3; perhaps TRBD1 as D (6 bases). This CDR3 is 15 amino acids long. Germline CDR1 and CDR2: SGHNT and YYREEE (reference sequence). The V end lost 3 bases, the J end lost 2 bases, and 13 bases lay between the germline ends. The CDR3 DNA is TGTGCCAGCAGCTCCAGGGGTCTTCTCACAGATACGCAGTATTTT. The encoded protein is CASSSRGLLTDTQYF.

This clonotype was counted between two and nine times. The CDR3 here is CASRKHDRVDEQYF. DNA for the CDR3: TGTGCCAGCAGAAAACATGACAGGGTGGACGAGCAGTACTTC. This chain connects TRBV6-1 to TRBJ2-7, with TRBD1 identical over 7 bases. The CDR3 has 14 residues. Trimming removed 6 bases from V and 5 bases from J; junction bases left unmatched: 10. Per the germline V gene, CDR1 is MNHNS and CDR2 is SASEGT.

This clonotype occurred many times. The CDR3 loop is CASSEDLQETQYF. The CDR3 DNA is TGTGCCAGCAGTGAAGACCTACAAGAGACCCAGTACTTC. The genes are TRBV2 and TRBJ2-5; D is uncertain. Germline CDR1 is SNHLY and CDR2 is FYNNEI. Trimming cost V 1 base and J 2 bases, with 5 bases left between them. This CDR3 contains 13 residues.

This clonotype was recorded many times. J is TRBJ1-5 and V is TRBV4-1; D gene uncertain. Germline CDR1 MGHRA, CDR2 YSYEKL. CDR3 size: 14 residues. V shed 7 bases and J shed 0 bases, with 10 bases lying between them. The CDR3 coding sequence is TGCGCCAGCACTGCTGAGTATAGCAATCAGCCCCAGCATTTT. Amino acid sequence: CASTAEYSNQPQHF.

In its sample, this clonotype was seen a few times. A much larger clone is a single base away; this may be a read error. V usage is TRBV6-1 and J usage is TRBJ2-1; 7 bases agree with TRBD2. V lost 5 bases, J lost 1 base, and 2 bases stayed unmatched. The CDR3 length is 14 residues. Germline V gives CDR1 MNHNS, CDR2 SASEGT. CDR3 amino acids: CASSSGRSYNEQFF. CDR3 nucleotides: TGTGCCAGCAGTTCCGGGAGGTCCTACAATGAGCAGTTCTTC.

The rearrangement uses TRBV7-3 and TRBJ2-3; 8 bases line up with TRBD2. The CDR3 consists of 17 residues. With V trimmed by 5 bases and J by 1 base, 11 bases remained unmatched. In germline, CDR1 is SGHTA, CDR2 FQGTGA. The CDR3 spells CASSTDFGLARTDTQYF. The CDR3 nucleotides read TGTGCCAGCAGCACCGATTTTGGACTAGCCCGCACAGATACGCAGTATTTT.

This chain joins TRBV7-6 and TRBJ2-2; D gene ambiguous. The CDR3 covers 14 residues. Trimming took off 5 bases at V and 6 bases at J, with 13 bases between the two ends. Looked up from germline, CDR1 is SGHVS and CDR2 is FNYEAQ. CDR3 loop: CASSLPTGPGELFF. Written as DNA, the CDR3 is TGTGCCAGCAGCCTTCCCACCGGCCCCGGGGAGCTGTTTTTT.

This clonotype was counted a few times. This chain connects TRBV7-2 to TRBJ2-1, with D perhaps TRBD1 or TRBD2 (5 bases each). The CDR3 runs 14 residues. Trimming took off 0 bases at V and 9 bases at J, with 12 bases between the two ends. Germline values: CDR1 SGHTA, CDR2 FQGNSA. The CDR3 bases are TGTGCCAGCAGCTTAGCGACGGGACGGGTTGAGCAGTTCTTC. Protein product: CASSLATGRVEQFF. Full variable domain (remainder filled in from reference TRBV7-2 and TRBJ2-1): GAGVSQSPSNKVTEKGKDVELRCDPISGHTALYWYRQSLGQGLEFLIYFQGNSAPDKSGLPSDRFSAERTGGSVSTLTIQRTQQEDSAVYLCASSLATGRVEQFFGPGTRLTVL.

This clonotype was found a few times. The chain combines TRBV24-1 with TRBJ1-5; D is possibly TRBD1 (5 bases). Germline CDR1 reads KGHDR; CDR2 reads SFDVKD. This CDR3 spans 14 amino acids. V lost 5 bases and J lost 6, with 13 bases in between. The CDR3 loop reads CATSGAGTGQPQHF. CDR3 DNA sequence: TGTGCCACCAGTGGGGCAGGGACGGGTCAGCCCCAGCATTTT.

V is TRBV20-1 and J is TRBJ1-5, with 9 bases aligning to TRBD1. Trimming removed 3 bases from V and 4 bases from J; junction bases left unmatched: 7. Germline CDR1 DFQATT, CDR2 SNEGSKA (reference sequence). There are 15 residues in the CDR3. The CDR3 sequence is CSASPGQGGNQPQHF. For the CDR3, the DNA is TGCAGTGCTAGCCCGGGACAGGGTGGGAATCAGCCCCAGCATTTT.